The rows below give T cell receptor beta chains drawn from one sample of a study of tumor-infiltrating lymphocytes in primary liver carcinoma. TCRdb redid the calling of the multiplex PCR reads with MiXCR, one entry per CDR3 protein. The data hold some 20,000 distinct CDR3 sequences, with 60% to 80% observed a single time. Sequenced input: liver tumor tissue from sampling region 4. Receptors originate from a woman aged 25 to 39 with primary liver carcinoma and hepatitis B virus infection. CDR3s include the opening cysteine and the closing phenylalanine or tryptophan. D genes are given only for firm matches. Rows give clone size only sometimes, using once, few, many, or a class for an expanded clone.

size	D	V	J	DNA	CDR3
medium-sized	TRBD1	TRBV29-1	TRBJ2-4	TGCAGCGTGACAGGGCCCCCGGGGCTGCAAAACATTCAGTACTTC	CSVTGPPGLQNIQYF
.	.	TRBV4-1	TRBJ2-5	TGCACCAGCAGTCAAGAGGAGAGGGCCGTGACCCAGTACTTC	CTSSQEERAVTQYF
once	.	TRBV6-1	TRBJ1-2	TGTGCCACCAGTGAACGGTTCCTGCTCCTTAGATCTAACTATGACTACACCTTC	CATSERFLLLRSNYDYTF
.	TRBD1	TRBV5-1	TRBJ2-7	TGCGCCAGTAGCTTGGGAGAAGGACGGGACAGACTCTACGAGCAGTACTTC	CASSLGEGRDRLYEQYF
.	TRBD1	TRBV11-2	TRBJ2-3	TGTGCATACAGCTTAGGGGGACAGGGATTTTTCAAAGATACGCAGTATTTT	CAYSLGGQGFFKDTQYF
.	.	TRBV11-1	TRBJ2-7	TGTGTCAGCAGCTTAGTTAGTGGGACCTACGAACAGTACTTC	CVSSLVSGTYEQYF
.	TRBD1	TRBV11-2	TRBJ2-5	TGTGCCAACAGCTCGGGACAGGAGCAGGAGACCCAGTACTTC	CANSSGQEQETQYF
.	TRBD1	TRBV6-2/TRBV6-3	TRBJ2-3	TGTGCCAGCAGTTACCGCCCCAGGACAGGGGGCATCAATCAGCCCCAGTATTTT	CASSYRPRTGGINQPQYF
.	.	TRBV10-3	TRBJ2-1	TGTGGCATCAGTCCCACGACGACCCGGGATGAGCAGTCCTTC	CGISPTTTRDEQSF
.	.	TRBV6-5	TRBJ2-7	TGTGCCAGAGGTTACAAGGACAGCAGCTCCTACGAGCAGTGCTTC	CARGYKDSSSYEQCF
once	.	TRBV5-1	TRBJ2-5	TGCGCCAGCAGCTTCAACGGTCCCCCGCAGACCCAGTACTTC	CASSFNGPPQTQYF
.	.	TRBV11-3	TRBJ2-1	TGTGCCAGCAGCTTAGATCTGGCATGGAGCTCCTACAATGAGCAGTCTTTC	CASSLDLAWSSYNEQSF
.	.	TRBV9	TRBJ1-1	TGTGCCAGCAGCGTGGGAGTGGGCCCTGAAGCTATCTTT	CASSVGVGPEAIF
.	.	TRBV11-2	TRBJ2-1	TGTGCCAGCAGCTTCCTTAATGTTGAGCAATTCTTC	CASSFLNVEQFF
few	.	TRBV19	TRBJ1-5	TGTGCCAGTAGAGCTTGGACAGACCTCAATCAGCCCCAGCATTTT	CASRAWTDLNQPQHF
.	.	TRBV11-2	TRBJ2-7	TGTGCCAGCAGTCCGGCCAGTGTGCGGTACTTC	CASSPASVRYF
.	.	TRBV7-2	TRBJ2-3	TGTGTCAGCAGCCCCTATGCGCATACGCAGTATTTT	CVSSPYAHTQYF
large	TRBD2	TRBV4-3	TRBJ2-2	TGCGCCAGCAGCGTACTAGCGGGAGGGCCCCGTTCGAACACCGGGGAGCTGTTTTTT	CASSVLAGGPRSNTGELFF
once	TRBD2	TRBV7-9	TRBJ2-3	TGTGCCAACAACCTATTACTAGCGGGAGTCACAGATACGCAGTATTTT	CANNLLLAGVTDTQYF
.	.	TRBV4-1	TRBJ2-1	TGCGCCAGCAGCCGGGACTTCCACAATGAGCGGTTCTTC	CASSRDFHNERFF